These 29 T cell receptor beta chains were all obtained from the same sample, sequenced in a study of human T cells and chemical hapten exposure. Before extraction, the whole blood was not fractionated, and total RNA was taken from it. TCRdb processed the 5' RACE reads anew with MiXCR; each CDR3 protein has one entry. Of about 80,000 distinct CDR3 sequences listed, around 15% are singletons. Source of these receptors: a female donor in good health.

The CDR3 coding sequence is TGCGCCAGCAGTCCGGGACAGTACACAGATACGCAGTATTTT. Translated, it gives CASSPGQYTDTQYF. The chain employs TRBV5-1 and TRBJ2-3; TRBD1 matches at 7 bases. Per the germline V gene, CDR1 is SGHRS and CDR2 is YFSETQ. The CDR3 has 14 amino acids. Germline trimming cut 5 bases from V and 2 bases from J; bases unmatched to any gene: 5.

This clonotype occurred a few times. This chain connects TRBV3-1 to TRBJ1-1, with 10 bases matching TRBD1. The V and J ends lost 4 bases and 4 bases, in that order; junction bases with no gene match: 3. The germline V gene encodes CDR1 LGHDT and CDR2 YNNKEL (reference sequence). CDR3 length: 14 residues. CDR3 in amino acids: CASSLRTGGTEAFF. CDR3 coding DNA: TGTGCCAGCAGCCTTCGGACAGGGGGCACTGAAGCTTTCTTT.

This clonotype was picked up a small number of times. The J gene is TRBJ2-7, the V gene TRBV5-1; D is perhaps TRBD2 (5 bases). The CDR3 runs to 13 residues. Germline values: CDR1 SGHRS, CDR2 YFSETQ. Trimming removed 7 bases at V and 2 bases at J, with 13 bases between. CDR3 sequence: CASARTFTYEQYF. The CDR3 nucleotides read TGCGCCAGCGCTCGGACTTTTACCTACGAGCAGTACTTC.

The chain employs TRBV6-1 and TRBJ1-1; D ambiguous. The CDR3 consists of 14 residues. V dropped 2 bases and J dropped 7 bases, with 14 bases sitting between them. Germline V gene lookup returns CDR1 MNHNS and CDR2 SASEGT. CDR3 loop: CASSELPRPFEAFF. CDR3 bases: TGTGCCAGCAGTGAATTACCAAGACCCTTTGAAGCTTTCTTT.

CDR3 nucleotides: TGTGCCAGCAGCCAATCGATAGGACAGCCGTCCTACGAGCAGTACTTC. It specifies CASSQSIGQPSYEQYF. This rearrangement joins TRBV16 to TRBJ2-7; possibly TRBD1 for D (6 bases). The V gene's germline CDR1 is KGHSY and CDR2 FQNENV. V was cut by 0 bases and J by 1 base, with 13 bases left in between. This CDR3 has 16 amino acids.

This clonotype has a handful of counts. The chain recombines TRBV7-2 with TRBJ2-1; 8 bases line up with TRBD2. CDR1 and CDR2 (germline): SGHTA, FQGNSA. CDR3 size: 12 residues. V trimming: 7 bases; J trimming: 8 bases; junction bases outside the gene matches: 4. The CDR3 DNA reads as TGTGCCAGCAATAGCGGGGTGTATGAGCAGTTCTTC. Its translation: CASNSGVYEQFF.

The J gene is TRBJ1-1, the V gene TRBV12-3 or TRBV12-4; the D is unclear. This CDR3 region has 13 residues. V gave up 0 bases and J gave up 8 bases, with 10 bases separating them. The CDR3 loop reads CASSLASVVEAFF. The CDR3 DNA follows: TGTGCCAGCAGTTTAGCTTCAGTAGTAGAAGCTTTCTTT.

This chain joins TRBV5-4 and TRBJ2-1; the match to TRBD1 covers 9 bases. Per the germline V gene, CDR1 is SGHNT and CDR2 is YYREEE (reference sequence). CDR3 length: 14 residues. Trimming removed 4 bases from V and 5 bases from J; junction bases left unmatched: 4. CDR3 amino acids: CASSLDRGNNEQFF. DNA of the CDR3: TGTGCCAGCAGCCTGGACAGGGGAAACAATGAGCAGTTCTTC.

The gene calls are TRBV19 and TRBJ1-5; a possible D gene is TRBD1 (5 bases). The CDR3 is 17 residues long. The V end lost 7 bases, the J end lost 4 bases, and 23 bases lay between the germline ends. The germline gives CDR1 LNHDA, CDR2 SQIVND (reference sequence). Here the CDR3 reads CASIRSAGTGFNQPQHF. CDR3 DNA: TGTGCCAGTATCCGGTCCGCCGGGACCGGGTTTAATCAGCCCCAGCATTTT.

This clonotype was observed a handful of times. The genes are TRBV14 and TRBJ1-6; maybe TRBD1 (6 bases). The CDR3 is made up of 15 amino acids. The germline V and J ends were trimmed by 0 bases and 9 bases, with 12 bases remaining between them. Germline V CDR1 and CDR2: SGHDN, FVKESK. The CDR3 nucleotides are TGTGCCAGCAGCCAAGAAACAGGGAGGAGTTCACCCCTCCACTTT. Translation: CASSQETGRSSPLHF.

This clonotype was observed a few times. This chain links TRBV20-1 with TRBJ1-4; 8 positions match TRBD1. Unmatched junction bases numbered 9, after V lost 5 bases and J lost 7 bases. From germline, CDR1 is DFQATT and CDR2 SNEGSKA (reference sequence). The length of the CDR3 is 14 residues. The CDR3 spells CSAGTGGLSEKLFF. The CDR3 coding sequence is TGCAGTGCTGGAACAGGGGGGCTGAGTGAAAAACTGTTTTTT.

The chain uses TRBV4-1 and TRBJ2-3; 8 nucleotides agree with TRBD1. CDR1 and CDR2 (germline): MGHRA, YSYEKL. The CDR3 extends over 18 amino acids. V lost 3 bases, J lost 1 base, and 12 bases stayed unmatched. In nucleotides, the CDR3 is TGCGCCAGCAGCCATACTCTGGCCAGGGGGCCGGGCACAGATACGCAGTATTTT. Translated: CASSHTLARGPGTDTQYF.

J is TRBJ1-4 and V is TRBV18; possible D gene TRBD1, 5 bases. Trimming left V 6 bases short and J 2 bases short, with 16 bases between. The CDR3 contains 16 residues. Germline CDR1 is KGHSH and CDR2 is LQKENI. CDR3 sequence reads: CASSLGGTGTNEKLFF. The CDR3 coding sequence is TGTGCCAGCTCCCTTGGAGGAACAGGCACTAATGAAAAACTGTTTTTT.

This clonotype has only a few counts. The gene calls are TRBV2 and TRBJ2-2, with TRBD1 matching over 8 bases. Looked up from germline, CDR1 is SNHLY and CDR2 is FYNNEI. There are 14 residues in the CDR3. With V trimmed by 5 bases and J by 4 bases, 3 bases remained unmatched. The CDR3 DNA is TGTGCCAGCAGTACAGGGGGTGGCACCGGGGAGCTGTTTTTT. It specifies CASSTGGGTGELFF.

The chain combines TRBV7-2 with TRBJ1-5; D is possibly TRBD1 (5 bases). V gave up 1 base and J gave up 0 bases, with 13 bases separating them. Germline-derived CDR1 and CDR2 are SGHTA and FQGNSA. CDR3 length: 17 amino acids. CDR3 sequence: CASSLEAGTLSNQPQHF. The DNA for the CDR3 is TGTGCCAGCAGCTTAGAGGCAGGGACCCTTAGCAATCAGCCCCAGCATTTT.

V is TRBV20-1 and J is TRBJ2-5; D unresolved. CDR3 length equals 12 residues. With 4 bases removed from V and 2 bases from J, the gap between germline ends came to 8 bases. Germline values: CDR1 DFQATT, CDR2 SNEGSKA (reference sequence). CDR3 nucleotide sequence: TGCAGTGCTAACAGCAATCAAGAGACCCAGTACTTC. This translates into CSANSNQETQYF.

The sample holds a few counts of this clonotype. In nucleotides, the CDR3 is TGTGCCAGCAGCCTACATACCGGGACAGGGAGAAATGAGCAGTTCTTC. It specifies CASSLHTGTGRNEQFF. The chain couples TRBV3-1 to TRBJ2-1, with 9 bases identical to TRBD1. The CDR3 has 16 residues. J lost 7 bases, V lost 4 bases, and 11 bases had no gene match. Germline CDR1 reads LGHDT; CDR2 reads YNNKEL (reference sequence).

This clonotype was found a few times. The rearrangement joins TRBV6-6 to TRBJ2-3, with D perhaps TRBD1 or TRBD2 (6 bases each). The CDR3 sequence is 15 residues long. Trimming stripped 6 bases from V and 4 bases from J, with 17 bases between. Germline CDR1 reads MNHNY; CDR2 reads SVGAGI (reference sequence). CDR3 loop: CASSKGGGLSDTQYF. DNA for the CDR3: TGTGCCAGCAGCAAAGGAGGGGGGCTGTCAGATACGCAGTATTTT.

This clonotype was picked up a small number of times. CDR3 protein: CASSLALQGRRSEAFF. CDR3 in DNA: TGTGCCAGCAGTTTAGCCCTCCAGGGTCGGAGGTCTGAAGCTTTCTTT. The V call is TRBV12-3 or TRBV12-4, the J call TRBJ1-1, with D perhaps TRBD1 (5 bases). With 0 bases removed from V and 6 bases from J, the gap between germline ends came to 17 bases. This CDR3 has 16 amino acids.

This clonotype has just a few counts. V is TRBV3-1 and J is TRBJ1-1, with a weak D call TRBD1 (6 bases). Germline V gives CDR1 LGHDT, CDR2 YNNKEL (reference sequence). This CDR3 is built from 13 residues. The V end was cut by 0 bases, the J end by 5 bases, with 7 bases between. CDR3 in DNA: TGTGCCAGCAGCCAAGAACAGGGTACTGAAGCTTTCTTT. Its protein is CASSQEQGTEAFF.

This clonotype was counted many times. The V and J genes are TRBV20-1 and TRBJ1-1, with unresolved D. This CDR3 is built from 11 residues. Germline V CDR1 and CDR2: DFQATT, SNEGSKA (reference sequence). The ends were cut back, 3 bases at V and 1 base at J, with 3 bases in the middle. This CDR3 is CSASWNTEAFF. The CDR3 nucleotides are TGCAGTGCTAGTTGGAACACTGAAGCTTTCTTT.

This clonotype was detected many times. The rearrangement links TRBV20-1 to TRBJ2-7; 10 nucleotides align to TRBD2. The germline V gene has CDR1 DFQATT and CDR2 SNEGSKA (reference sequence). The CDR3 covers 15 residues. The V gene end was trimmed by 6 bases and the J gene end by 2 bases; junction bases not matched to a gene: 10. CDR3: CSASGSGGRTYEQYF. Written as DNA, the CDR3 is TGCAGTGCCAGCGGTAGCGGGGGGAGAACCTACGAGCAGTACTTC.

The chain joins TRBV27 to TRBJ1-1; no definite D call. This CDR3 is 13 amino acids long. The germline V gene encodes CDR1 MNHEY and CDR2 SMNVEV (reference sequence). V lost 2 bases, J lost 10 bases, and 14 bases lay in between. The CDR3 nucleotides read TGTGCCAGCAGTTTAGGTTCTAACGGGGTAGCTTTCTTT. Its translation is CASSLGSNGVAFF.

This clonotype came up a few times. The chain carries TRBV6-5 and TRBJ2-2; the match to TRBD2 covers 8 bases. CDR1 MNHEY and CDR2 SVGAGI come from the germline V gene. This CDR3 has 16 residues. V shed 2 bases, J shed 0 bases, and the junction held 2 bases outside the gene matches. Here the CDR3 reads CASSYALAANTGELFF. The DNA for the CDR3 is TGTGCCAGCAGTTACGCACTAGCGGCGAACACCGGGGAGCTGTTTTTT.

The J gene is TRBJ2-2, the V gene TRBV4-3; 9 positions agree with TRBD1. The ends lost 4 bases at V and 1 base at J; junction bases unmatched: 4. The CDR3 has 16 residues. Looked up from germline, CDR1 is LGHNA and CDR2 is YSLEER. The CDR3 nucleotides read TGCGCCAGCAGCCGAAACAGGGGGCGGAACACCGGGGAGCTGTTTTTT. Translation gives CASSRNRGRNTGELFF.

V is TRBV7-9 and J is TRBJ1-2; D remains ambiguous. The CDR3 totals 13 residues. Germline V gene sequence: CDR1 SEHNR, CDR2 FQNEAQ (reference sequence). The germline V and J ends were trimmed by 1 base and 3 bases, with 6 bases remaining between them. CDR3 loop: CASSLGHYYGYTF. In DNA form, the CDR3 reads TGTGCCAGCAGCTTAGGACACTACTATGGCTACACCTTC.

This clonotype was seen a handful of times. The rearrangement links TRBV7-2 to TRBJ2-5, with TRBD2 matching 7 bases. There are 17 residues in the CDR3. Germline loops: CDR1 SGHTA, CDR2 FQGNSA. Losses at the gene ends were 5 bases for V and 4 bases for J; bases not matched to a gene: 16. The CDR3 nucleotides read TGTGCCAGCAGCGTGAGCGGGACGAGTTCCGGGGTAGAGACCCAGTACTTC. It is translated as CASSVSGTSSGVETQYF. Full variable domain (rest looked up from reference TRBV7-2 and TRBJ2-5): GAGVSQSPSNKVTEKGKDVELRCDPISGHTALYWYRQSLGQGLEFLIYFQGNSAPDKSGLPSDRFSAERTGGSVSTLTIQRTQQEDSAVYLCASSVSGTSSGVETQYFGPGTRLLVL.

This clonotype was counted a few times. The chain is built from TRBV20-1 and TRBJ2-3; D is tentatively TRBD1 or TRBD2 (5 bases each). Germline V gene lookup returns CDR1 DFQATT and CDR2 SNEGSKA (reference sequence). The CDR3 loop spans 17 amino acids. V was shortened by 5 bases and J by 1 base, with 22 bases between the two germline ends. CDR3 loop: CSAGTPPEPDGTDTQYF. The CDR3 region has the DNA TGCAGTGCTGGGACCCCACCCGAACCAGACGGCACAGATACGCAGTATTTT.

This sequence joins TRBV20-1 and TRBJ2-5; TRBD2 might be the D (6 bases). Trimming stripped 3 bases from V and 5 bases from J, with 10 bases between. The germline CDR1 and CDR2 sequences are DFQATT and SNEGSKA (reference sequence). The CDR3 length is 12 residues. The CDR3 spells CSASRGIETQYF. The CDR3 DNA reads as TGCAGTGCTAGCCGGGGGATTGAGACCCAGTACTTC.